This T cell receptor beta chain was recovered during a study of beta chain features in type 1 diabetes (dated by TCRdb to 2016 to 2018). About the study as a whole: Patients and healthy donors did not differ in mean age, gender distribution, total cell number or subset yield. In the study, TCRB repertoires of sorted circulating CD4+ T cell subsets from recently diagnosed type 1 diabetes patients were compared with those of matched healthy donors. Across all samples, some 99 million sorted cells were examined, and cell number per subset correlated strongly with RNA yield. Regulatory and stem cell-like memory subsets were obtained from only 8 patients and roughly eight healthy donors, while naive and central memory subsets were obtained from all 28 donors. The full study reports these points: Type 1 diabetes patients showed a moderate but significant shortening of TCRB CDR3 length in all four CD4+ subsets. PCR might favor shorter templates, but patient and control samples were amplified and corrected together, so any skew would affect both groups equally. Because small numbers of individuals were included in the HLA sub-analyses, any influence of HLA type on TCRB rearrangement was left unresolved. Sequencing cDNA rather than genomic DNA could over-represent highly expressing activated cells, although activation and CD3 levels did not differ between groups. Naive, central memory and regulatory TCRB repertoires appeared more similar among patients than among healthy donors. Patients with type 1 diabetes made fewer insertions and deleted more nucleotides at VDJ recombination sites, implying thymic rearrangement abnormalities.

On this clone: What antigen it recognizes has not been identified. Base qualities are missing; no much larger clone stands one base away.

The entire isolated RNA was reverse transcribed using the High Capacity cDNA Reverse Transcription Kit, and thus expressed TCRB transcripts were sequenced. Deep immunoSEQ sequencing was performed on naive, central memory and regulatory T cell samples, with an average of around 3.4 million total reads per sample. Sorted cells were lysed in RLT buffer and RNA was extracted with DNase-treated RNeasy Micro or Mini kits, depending on cell number. Each cell subset was processed on its own to prevent cross-contamination, while patient and healthy donor samples were processed together. Using the immunoSEQ multiplex PCR, TCRB sequences were amplified from cDNA into 87-bp fragments spanning the CDR3 region. Sequencing of the amplicons was performed on the Illumina HiSeq platform. The authors processed their data as follows. Synthetic template baselines were used to correct PCR bias computationally, reads within Hamming distance 2 were collapsed together, and singletons that could not be merged were discarded. Reads were aligned against IMGT so that V, D and J genes, CDR3 length and insertions or deletions at six rearrangement sites could be assigned. Within each subset, clonotype counts were normalized to sorted cell number, after which true diversity and Gini coefficients were computed with the tcR R package. The overlap coefficient, calculated on TCRB nucleotide sequences, was used to measure repertoire sharing. The immuneACCESS repertoire file appears here via TCRdb, limited to in-frame rearrangements. These files lack a portion of the clones; in checked studies, under half of the deficit traces to unresolved V genes, and the cause of the others is not known. V, J and clone size are those of that table, while D and trimming were read from the DNA. Across this sample there are some 350,000 clones, with over 8.5% seen only once. In total, the top ten clones hold about 0.64% of the sample.

From each donor, a single peripheral blood sample of 90 to 150 mL on average was drawn into heparinised tubes. A BD FACSAria II and a panel including CD45RO, CCR7, CD25, CD127, CD95 and CD27 were used to sort naive, central memory, regulatory and stem cell-like memory CD4+ T cells. A purity above 98% was achieved for all sorted populations. Right away, PBMCs were isolated by Lymphoprep density gradient centrifugation and were stained directly, with no culture step. Samples were stained and sorted in pairs, with one healthy donor and one patient per experiment, so that batch effects were minimized. CDR1 and CDR2 are read off the germline V gene as SGHDN and FVKESK. Trimming takes 0 bases from V and 2 bases from J, and the germline ends sit 17 bases apart. The CDR3 contains 18 residues, cysteine and phenylalanine counted. Only the CDR3 region is kept as DNA, spanning 54 bases read in frame from base 1.

Sequencing used central memory CD4+ T cells from blood. The sequence was obtained from a man aged 25 to 40 with type 1 diabetes. The V gene is TRBV14 and the J gene is TRBJ2-1; the D segment might be TRBD1 or TRBD2, since each matches 5 bases. The CDR3 is CASSQERAVRGPYNEQFF. The sequence in DNA is TGTGCCAGCAGCCAAGAGCGAGCGGTGAGGGGACCCTACAATGAGCAGTTCTTC.